The 20 T cell receptor beta chains listed next were all sequenced from one sample in a study of T cells in localized non-small cell lung cancer. The data were produced by immunoSEQ multiplex PCR, yet TCRdb's version contains in-frame clones alone and is incomplete. The sample includes roughly 86,000 clones, 80% to 90% seen only once; the top ten take 2.5% to 3%. Sequenced material: peripheral blood, taken before any cancer treatment. The source is a man aged 40-75 years with stage I lung adenocarcinoma.

This chain uses TRBV9 with TRBJ1-5; D gene ambiguous. Germline lookup yields CDR1 SGDLS and CDR2 YYNGEE. V dropped 0 bases and J dropped 7 bases, with 8 bases sitting between them. CDR3 length: 13 amino acids. The CDR3 bases are TGTGCCAGCAGCGTAGCGCCGGAACAGCCCCAGCATTTT. Amino acids: CASSVAPEQPQHF.

This clone was observed a single time. This rearrangement joins TRBV6-5 to TRBJ1-1, with D possibly being TRBD1 (6 bases). The ends were cut back, 5 bases at V and 3 bases at J, with 13 bases in the middle. The CDR3 covers 14 residues. CDR1 is MNHEY and CDR2 is SVGAGI in the germline V gene. The CDR3: CASSTQGGDTEAFF. The CDR3 DNA sequence: TGTGCCAGCAGTACCCAAGGGGGTGACACTGAAGCTTTCTTT.

The chain recombines TRBV10-3 with TRBJ1-4; D is unresolved. The V and J ends lost 5 bases and 8 bases respectively, with 15 bases between them. The CDR3 length is 14 residues. Germline assignment: CDR1 ENHRY and CDR2 SYGVKD. CDR3 region: CAISMSPEWEKLFF. The CDR3, as DNA: TGTGCCATCAGTATGAGTCCGGAATGGGAAAAACTGTTTTTT.

J is TRBJ1-1 and V is TRBV5-1, with TRBD1 matching over 7 bases. CDR1 SGHRS and CDR2 YFSETQ come from the germline V gene. After removal of 2 bases from V and 4 bases from J, the junction contained 11 bases not matched to a gene. This CDR3 is built from 16 residues. The CDR3 DNA reads as TGCGCCAGCAGCTTAGCACGACAGGGATTAGGCACTGAAGCTTTCTTT. It is translated as CASSLARQGLGTEAFF.

The genes are TRBV10-3 and TRBJ1-5; D unresolved. V shed 3 bases and J shed 1 base, with 10 bases lying between them. Per germline, CDR1 ENHRY and CDR2 SYGVKD. This CDR3 spans 15 amino acids. The CDR3 bases are TGTGCCATCAGTGACCCTACAGCCAGCAATCAGCCCCAGCATTTT. Translation: CAISDPTASNQPQHF.

The rearrangement joins TRBV6-6 to TRBJ1-1, with D unresolved. V lost 7 bases and J lost 4, with 13 bases in between. Germline V gene lookup returns CDR1 MNHNY and CDR2 SVGAGI (reference sequence). The CDR3 has 13 residues. This CDR3 is CASNSPKGTEAFF. CDR3 DNA sequence: TGTGCCAGCAACTCCCCGAAGGGCACTGAAGCTTTCTTT.

This chain connects TRBV5-6 to TRBJ2-4; 8 bases agree with TRBD1. Trimming removed 0 bases from V and 0 bases from J; junction bases left unmatched: 5. CDR1 is SGHDT and CDR2 is YYEEEE in the germline V gene. The CDR3 runs to 17 residues. The CDR3 sequence is CASSLDRGWLAKNIQYF. The CDR3 DNA reads TGTGCCAGCAGCTTGGACAGGGGGTGGCTAGCCAAAAACATTCAGTACTTC. Full variable domain (outside the CDR3, taken from reference TRBV5-6 and TRBJ2-4): DAGVTQSPTHLIKTRGQQVTLRCSPKSGHDTVSWYQQALGQGPQFIFQYYEEEERQRGNFPDRFSGHQFPNYSSELNVNALLLGDSALYLCASSLDRGWLAKNIQYFGAGTRLSVL.

This clone has more than one count but fewer than ten. The chain joins TRBV5-1 to TRBJ1-2; D remains unclear. V lost 0 bases to trimming and J lost 2 bases, with 5 bases between them. The CDR3 extends over 13 amino acids. Germline V gene lookup returns CDR1 SGHRS and CDR2 YFSETQ. The CDR3 sequence is CASSLGRNYGYTF. DNA of the CDR3: TGCGCCAGCAGCTTGGGACGGAACTATGGCTACACCTTC. The full variable domain, with the rest looked up from reference TRBV5-1 and TRBJ1-2, is KAGVTQTPRYLIKTRGQQVTLSCSPISGHRSVSWYQQTPGQGLQFLFEYFSETQRNKGNFPGRFSGRQFSNSRSEMNVSTLELGDSALYLCASSLGRNYGYTFGSGTRLTVV.

This clone was counted once. The rearrangement uses TRBV28 and TRBJ1-2; 8 bases map to TRBD1. The length of the CDR3 is 16 residues. Trimming at V came to 10 bases and at J to 7 bases, leaving 20 bases not matched to a gene. The germline V gene has CDR1 MDHEN and CDR2 SYDVKM. The CDR3 loop reads CAIPRTGTAFGGGYTF. The CDR3 nucleotides read TGTGCCATTCCGAGGACAGGGACCGCCTTCGGTGGTGGCTACACCTTC.

This chain connects TRBV30 to TRBJ1-3; 8 nucleotides match TRBD1. The germline V gene has CDR1 GTSNPN and CDR2 SVGIG (reference sequence). Trimming at V came to 1 base and at J to 2 bases, leaving 10 bases not matched to a gene. The CDR3 totals 17 residues. The CDR3, as DNA: TGTGCCTGGAGTGCCGGACTCCTACAGGGGGCTGGAAACACCATATATTTT. Protein: CAWSAGLLQGAGNTIYF.

This rearrangement joins TRBV20-1 to TRBJ2-7; D remains unclear. V was clipped by 0 bases and J by 7 bases, with 7 bases between them. The CDR3 spans 11 residues. Per the germline V gene, CDR1 is DFQATT and CDR2 is SNEGSKA (reference sequence). The CDR3 region has the DNA TGCAGTGCTAGAGATCCCCTAGAGCAGTACTTC. Translated, it gives CSARDPLEQYF.

The chain uses TRBV2 and TRBJ2-3; perhaps TRBD2 as D (7 bases). The V gene's germline CDR1 is SNHLY and CDR2 FYNNEI. V was cut by 7 bases and J by 2 bases, with 16 bases left in between. This CDR3 is built from 15 residues. CDR3 in DNA: TGTGCCAGCACCCATCGCGGGGGCCTCACAGATACGCAGTATTTT. Its protein product is CASTHRGGLTDTQYF.

This clone was found once. The chain uses TRBV2 and TRBJ1-2; D ambiguous. The germline gives CDR1 SNHLY, CDR2 FYNNEI. V was pared by 1 base and J by 0 bases, with 3 bases between. The CDR3 is 13 amino acids. The CDR3 sequence: CASSEESNYGYTF. As DNA, the CDR3 is TGTGCCAGCAGTGAAGAATCTAACTATGGCTACACCTTC.

This clone came up a few times. J is TRBJ2-7 and V is TRBV19; D gene ambiguous. V lost 3 bases to trimming and J lost 0 bases, with 9 bases between them. Per the germline V gene, CDR1 is LNHDA and CDR2 is SQIVND (reference sequence). The CDR3 has 14 residues. The CDR3 coding sequence is TGTGCCAGTAGTATCGACACGTACTCCTACGAGCAGTACTTC. Translation gives CASSIDTYSYEQYF.

The rearrangement links TRBV15 to TRBJ2-7; D call uncertain. This CDR3 is built from 13 residues. The germline V gene encodes CDR1 LNHNV and CDR2 YYDKDF (reference sequence). Trimming took 0 bases from V and 5 from J, leaving 8 bases between them. For the CDR3, the DNA is TGTGCCACCAGCAGAGATGAGGAAAACGAGCAGTACTTC. This encodes CATSRDEENEQYF.

This chain connects TRBV11-2 to TRBJ2-7; D is possibly TRBD1 or TRBD2 (7 bases each). V was trimmed by 7 bases and J by 2 bases, leaving 18 bases between them. Germline V gives CDR1 SGHAT, CDR2 FQNNGV. The CDR3 totals 15 residues. Here the CDR3 reads CASTPGGGAAYEQYF. In nucleotides, the CDR3 is TGTGCCAGCACCCCAGGGGGAGGGGCGGCCTACGAGCAGTACTTC.

In this sample, this clone turned up many times. The chain uses TRBV2 and TRBJ2-3, with D possibly being TRBD2 (6 bases). V was cut by 6 bases and J by 6 bases, with 16 bases left in between. The CDR3 loop spans 14 amino acids. Germline assignment: CDR1 SNHLY and CDR2 FYNNEI. The CDR3 bases are TGTGCCAGCAGACCCGGACGGGGGTGGGATACGCAGTATTTT. It yields the protein CASRPGRGWDTQYF.

The chain employs TRBV6-5 and TRBJ2-7; D may be TRBD2 (7 bases). The CDR3 runs to 12 residues. V was cut by 11 bases and J by 4 bases, with 15 bases left in between. Germline loops: CDR1 MNHEY, CDR2 SVGAGI. CDR3 in amino acids: CAGGGRGYEQYF. CDR3 nucleotides: TGTGCCGGGGGGGGGCGCGGTTACGAGCAGTACTTC.

The chain has TRBV27 and TRBJ2-3; TRBD2 might be the D (5 bases). Germline CDR1 reads MNHEY; CDR2 reads SMNVEV (reference sequence). The CDR3 totals 14 residues. V was pared by 8 bases and J by 4 bases, with 16 bases between. CDR3 DNA: TGTGCCAGCGGACTTAGTAGGGCCTCAGATACGCAGTATTTT. Translating it yields CASGLSRASDTQYF.

This rearrangement joins TRBV5-4 to TRBJ1-4, with 10 bases matching TRBD1. Germline assignment: CDR1 SGHNT and CDR2 YYREEE (reference sequence). The CDR3 runs 15 residues. V dropped 3 bases and J dropped 8; count of bases not matched to a gene: 7. This CDR3 is CASSSRDRGGEKLFF. DNA of the CDR3: TGTGCCAGCAGCTCAAGGGACAGGGGAGGGGAAAAACTGTTTTTT.